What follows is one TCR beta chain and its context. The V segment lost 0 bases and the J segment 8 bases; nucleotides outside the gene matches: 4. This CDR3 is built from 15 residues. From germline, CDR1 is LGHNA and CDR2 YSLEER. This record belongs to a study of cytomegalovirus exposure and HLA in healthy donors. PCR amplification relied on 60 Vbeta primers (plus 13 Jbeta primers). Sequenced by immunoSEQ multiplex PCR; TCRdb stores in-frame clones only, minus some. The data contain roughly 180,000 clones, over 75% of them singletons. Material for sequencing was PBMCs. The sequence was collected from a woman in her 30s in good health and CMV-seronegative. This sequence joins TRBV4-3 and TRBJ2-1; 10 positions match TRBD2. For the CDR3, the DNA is TGCGCCAGCAGCCAAGAAGCGGGGGGGCTGTATGAGCAGTTCTTC. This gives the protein CASSQEAGGLYEQFF.